This T cell receptor (beta chain) is drawn from a study of cytomegalovirus exposure and HLA in healthy donors. Whole-study context: Early release data held some 79 million unique TCRs from HLA-typed donors. General study points: In a later analysis, at a false discovery rate of 0.05, approximately 16,000 TCR beta sequences matched HLA alleles. One cluster of highly shared sequence variants probably arose as a sequencing artifact. A later analysis linked a missense DCLRE1C variant to TCR beta V- and J-gene trimming.

Note on this clone: The target antigen is unknown.

Use of 60 Vbeta and 13 Jbeta primers characterized the PCR. Repertoires were generated with immunoSEQ multiplex PCR, while TCRdb's copy carries only in-frame clones and drops some. The sample carries about 160,000 clones, roughly 77% recorded once. The CDR3 contains 11 residues. V lost 2 bases and J lost 10, with 8 bases in between. Looked up from germline, CDR1 is SGHVS and CDR2 is FNYEAQ. Sequencing used PBMCs. J is TRBJ2-5 and V is TRBV7-6, with D possibly being TRBD2 (5 bases). This receptor was taken from a man aged 25-45 years in good health and CMV-seropositive. The CDR3 DNA sequence: TGTGCCAGCAGCTTAAACGCGGGCCAGTACTTC. It is translated as CASSLNAGQYF.